The 4 T cell receptor beta chains given below trace back to one sample, sequenced in a study of CD8+CD57+ T cells in acquired aplastic anemia. CDR3 and TCR beta VDJ profiling relied on a genomic DNA template. Via MiXCR, TCRdb re-called the reads, giving one row per CDR3 protein. Among hundreds of thousands of distinct CDR3 sequences listed, more than 25% were seen once. Patients included in sequencing had previously demonstrated CD8+CD57+ cell expansion by flow cytometry. Source material: sorted CD4+, CD8+, or CD8+CD57+ T cells (not recorded which) from PBMCs. These receptors were obtained from a human donor with aplastic anemia.

A note on this clonotype: Because the CDR3 is missing its conserved closing phenylalanine or tryptophan, this is likely a read error. The DNA is omitted, as the CDR3 cannot be located on it reliably, and the CDR3 follows TCRdb's listing. The chain combines TRBV29-1 with TRBJ1-2. The CDR3 totals 11 residues, both ends included. Germline CDR1 SQVTM, CDR2 ANQGSEA. The CDR3 is CSVEDPAGGTY.

Notes on this clonotype: A much larger clone lies one base from this, so it may be a read error. The conserved phenylalanine or tryptophan is not found at the CDR3 terminus, so this likely reflects a read error. The chain uses TRBV15 and TRBJ2-1; D call uncertain. The ends were cut back, 0 bases at V and 6 bases at J, with 9 bases in the middle. The CDR3 is 14 amino acids. Germline-derived CDR1 and CDR2 are LNHNV and YYDKDF (reference sequence). The CDR3 sequence: CATSREVVSNEQFL. CDR3 coding DNA: TGTGCCACCAGCAGAGAGGTGGTAAGCAATGAGCAGTTCCTC.

This clonotype was detected a few times. The chain has TRBV20-1 and TRBJ2-3, with D perhaps being TRBD1 or TRBD2 (6 bases each). CDR3 size: 16 residues. V lost 2 bases and J lost 0, with 15 bases in between. CDR1 and CDR2 (germline): DFQATT, SNEGSKA (reference sequence). The CDR3 region has the DNA TGCAGTGCTAGAAGGGGGGCGGGCCACAGCACAGATACGCAGTATTTT. Residues: CSARRGAGHSTDTQYF.

The chain has TRBV2 and TRBJ2-7, with 10 bases identical to TRBD1. The CDR3 is 15 residues long. Germline V CDR1 and CDR2: SNHLY, FYNNEI. The V segment lost 6 bases and the J segment 6 bases; nucleotides outside the gene matches: 11. CDR3: CASRAPGQGRSEQYF. The CDR3 coding sequence is TGTGCCAGCAGGGCGCCGGGACAGGGGAGGTCCGAGCAGTACTTC.